Each of the 10 T cell receptor beta chains below was sequenced from the same sample in a study of a mutant IDH1 vaccine in newly diagnosed glioma. Time point here: week 35, safety follow-up. Each dose delivered 300 ug of mutant IDH1 20-mer peptide subcutaneously with imiquimod. The data were produced by immunoSEQ multiplex PCR, yet TCRdb's version contains in-frame clones alone and is incomplete. This sample carries tens of thousands of clones, roughly 83% of them seen once, and the ten largest clones take over 9.5%. No antigen is known for these receptors. Material: PBMCs, obtained from a glioma patient whose treatment included an IDH1 peptide vaccine. These receptors all stem from a man between 18 and 35 years old with glioma.

The chain links TRBV5-1 to TRBJ2-1, with 9 nucleotides matching TRBD1. Germline CDR1 and CDR2: SGHRS and YFSETQ. The CDR3 runs to 15 residues. The junction had 6 bases not matched to a gene; V was cut back by 4 bases and J by 4 bases. This CDR3 is CASSLGQGIYNEQFF. For the CDR3, the DNA is TGCGCCAGCAGCCTGGGACAGGGAATTTACAATGAGCAGTTCTTC.

The chain couples TRBV19 to TRBJ2-7; 9 bases agree with TRBD1. V shed 4 bases, J shed 3 bases, and the junction held 4 bases outside the gene matches. The CDR3 runs to 14 residues. Germline CDR1 is LNHDA and CDR2 is SQIVND (reference sequence). The DNA for the CDR3 is TGTGCCAGTAGTAAGGGGACAGGGAACTACGAGCAGTACTTC. It translates to CASSKGTGNYEQYF.

J is TRBJ1-5 and V is TRBV11-2; no definite D call. V gave up 0 bases and J gave up 1 base, with 4 bases separating them. CDR3 length equals 14 residues. Germline assignment: CDR1 SGHAT and CDR2 FQNNGV. The CDR3 DNA reads as TGTGCCAGCAGCTTAGATTCCAGCAATCAGCCCCAGCATTTT. Translation gives CASSLDSSNQPQHF.

The chain combines TRBV5-4 with TRBJ1-2; possibly TRBD1 for D (6 bases). V shed 4 bases and J shed 0 bases, with 10 bases lying between them. Germline V gives CDR1 SGHNT, CDR2 YYREEE (reference sequence). This CDR3 has 14 residues. Written as DNA, the CDR3 is TGTGCCAGCAGCCCCGACAGGACTAACTATGGCTACACCTTC. Its protein product is CASSPDRTNYGYTF.

The gene calls are TRBV7-2 and TRBJ2-7; D gene ambiguous. Looked up from germline, CDR1 is SGHTA and CDR2 is FQGNSA. The CDR3 covers 15 residues. Trimming removed 4 bases at V and 0 bases at J, with 13 bases between. The CDR3 is CASSSSSRSSYEQYF. CDR3 nucleotides: TGTGCCAGCAGCTCCTCTTCCCGGAGCTCCTACGAGCAGTACTTC.

In nucleotides, the CDR3 is TGTGCCTGGAGCCTGGACCTCATCTCTGGAAACACCATATATTTT. Translation: CAWSLDLISGNTIYF. The V call is TRBV30, the J call TRBJ1-3; D gene unclear. Trimming removed 3 bases at V and 0 bases at J, with 12 bases between. Germline V gives CDR1 GTSNPN, CDR2 SVGIG (reference sequence). The CDR3 sequence is 15 residues long.

This chain links TRBV5-1 with TRBJ2-1; D is uncertain. The length of the CDR3 is 14 residues. Per germline, CDR1 SGHRS and CDR2 YFSETQ. V was cut by 4 bases and J by 6 bases, with 14 bases left in between. CDR3 sequence: CASSPRGAINEQFF. For the CDR3, the DNA is TGCGCCAGCAGCCCGCGAGGAGCGATCAATGAGCAGTTCTTC.

The rearrangement uses TRBV6-1 and TRBJ2-7; perhaps TRBD2 as D (6 bases). V dropped 3 bases and J dropped 2 bases, with 14 bases sitting between them. The CDR3 has 15 amino acids. Germline loops: CDR1 MNHNS, CDR2 SASEGT. The CDR3 is CASSEGEALPYEQYF. The CDR3 region has the DNA TGTGCCAGCAGTGAGGGGGAGGCCCTCCCCTACGAGCAGTACTTC.

This chain joins TRBV25-1 and TRBJ1-5, with D perhaps matching TRBD1 (5 bases). V lost 8 bases and J 0 bases, leaving 11 bases between the germline ends. Germline V gene data show CDR1 as MGHDK and CDR2 as SYGVNS. CDR3 size: 14 residues. This chain's CDR3 is CASSTRGSNQPQHF. The CDR3 nucleotides read TGTGCCAGCTCAACGAGGGGTAGCAATCAGCCCCAGCATTTT.

The rearrangement links TRBV19 to TRBJ1-5; 7 bases fit TRBD1. The ends lost 4 bases at V and 4 bases at J; junction bases unmatched: 19. Germline V lookup: CDR1 LNHDA, CDR2 SQIVND (reference sequence). CDR3 size: 19 residues. The DNA of the CDR3 is TGTGCCAGTAGTACCTATCTGGGACAGCACCGTAGCAAGAATCAGCCCCAGCATTTT. Translated, it gives CASSTYLGQHRSKNQPQHF.